These 29 T cell receptor beta chains were sequenced from one sample in a study of type 1 regulatory T cells. One entry per CDR3 protein, called by TCRdb with MiXCR from the reads. The sample lists approximately 72,000 distinct CDR3 sequences; roughly three fifths were seen once. These receptors lack a known antigen. The sample taken for sequencing was cultured T cells, either the whole culture or a sorted T cell fraction (not recorded which). The subset denotes: Tr1-enriched cell product generated in vitro against host alloantigens. The source is a human donor in good health.

This clonotype has a handful of counts. The V and J genes are TRBV4-1 and TRBJ2-7; the match to TRBD2 covers 13 bases. Germline CDR1 reads MGHRA; CDR2 reads YSYEKL. With 3 bases clipped from V and 2 bases from J, the junction kept 4 bases outside the gene matches. This CDR3 comprises 16 residues. Written as DNA, the CDR3 is TGCGCCAGCAGCCATGCCGGGACTAGCGGGACCTACGAGCAGTACTTC. Encoded protein: CASSHAGTSGTYEQYF.

The CDR3 loop is CASSTIAGYNEQFF. The DNA for the CDR3 is TGTGCCAGCAGCACCATCGCGGGGTACAATGAGCAGTTCTTC. The J gene is TRBJ2-1, the V gene TRBV7-6; maybe TRBD2 (6 bases). From germline, CDR1 is SGHVS and CDR2 FNYEAQ. The CDR3 is 14 amino acids. V lost 5 bases, J lost 4 bases, and 12 bases lay in between.

This clonotype was picked up a small number of times. The CDR3 bases are TGTGCCAGCAGTGAAGCGAAGGCGGGAGGGTCTGTTACGCAGTATTTT. Protein: CASSEAKAGGSVTQYF. The V call is TRBV2, the J call TRBJ2-3, with 9 bases that match TRBD2. Trimming cost V 0 bases and J 8 bases; bases outside gene matches: 9. This CDR3 is 16 amino acids long. Germline loops: CDR1 SNHLY, CDR2 FYNNEI.

V usage is TRBV29-1 and J usage is TRBJ1-2, with a tentative D call TRBD1 (5 bases). The CDR3 extends over 12 amino acids. Trimming took 2 bases from V and 8 from J, leaving 12 bases between them. Germline V gene sequence: CDR1 SQVTM, CDR2 ANQGSEA. The CDR3 sequence: CSVEWGIRGYTF. The CDR3 DNA is TGCAGCGTTGAATGGGGGATACGAGGCTACACCTTC.

This clonotype was seen more than once but under ten times. This rearrangement joins TRBV2 to TRBJ2-1; 7 bases line up with TRBD2. The CDR3 totals 14 residues. The V segment lost 6 bases and the J segment 9 bases; nucleotides outside the gene matches: 11. Per the germline V gene, CDR1 is SNHLY and CDR2 is FYNNEI. In DNA form, the CDR3 reads TGTGCCAGCAGCCTCGTCCTGACTAGCATTGAGCAGTTCTTC. This translates into CASSLVLTSIEQFF.

The chain uses TRBV30 and TRBJ2-3; TRBD2 is a possible D gene (5 bases). Trimming shortened V by 1 base and J by 7 bases, and 18 bases separated the two germline ends. The CDR3 consists of 15 residues. In germline, CDR1 is GTSNPN, CDR2 SVGIG (reference sequence). The CDR3 DNA follows: TGTGCCTGGAGTGCCAGGACTTTGGGCAGGAATACGCAGTATTTT. Amino acid sequence: CAWSARTLGRNTQYF.

This clonotype was counted a few times. The chain links TRBV15 to TRBJ2-3; D ambiguous. V shed 0 bases and J shed 3 bases, with 7 bases lying between them. Germline CDR1 and CDR2: LNHNV and YYDKDF (reference sequence). The CDR3 is made up of 14 amino acids. The CDR3 region has the DNA TGTGCCACCAGCAGAGATGCTTCGACAGATACGCAGTATTTT. This encodes CATSRDASTDTQYF. The whole variable domain, remainder taken from reference TRBV15 and TRBJ2-3, is DAMVIQNPRYQVTQFGKPVTLSCSQTLNHNVMYWYQQKSSQAPKLLFHYYDKDFNNEADTPDNFQSRRPNTSFCFLDIRSPGLGDTAMYLCATSRDASTDTQYFGPGTRLTVL.

This clonotype is medium-sized in the sample. The rearrangement joins TRBV12-3 or TRBV12-4 to TRBJ1-1; possibly TRBD1 for D (5 bases). Trimming removed 6 bases at V and 2 bases at J, with 13 bases between. The CDR3 spans 14 residues. The chain's CDR3 is CASRLPGPNTEAFF. DNA for the CDR3: TGTGCCAGCAGGCTGCCGGGACCCAACACTGAAGCTTTCTTT.

The J gene is TRBJ2-3, the V gene TRBV2; D possibly corresponds to TRBD1 (6 bases). The CDR3 consists of 13 residues. Germline CDR1 reads SNHLY; CDR2 reads FYNNEI. The V and J ends lost 8 bases and 6 bases respectively, with 15 bases between them. The CDR3 DNA is TGTGCCAGCGAACCAGAAAGGGGGGATACGCAGTATTTT. Translated: CASEPERGDTQYF.

This chain uses TRBV15 with TRBJ2-1, with TRBD2 matching over 12 bases. Germline CDR1 and CDR2: LNHNV and YYDKDF (reference sequence). V was pared by 3 bases and J by 7 bases, with 10 bases of the junction left unmatched. CDR3 length: 17 residues. This chain's CDR3 is CATSRGSLAGGSNEQFF. Here the CDR3 DNA reads TGTGCCACCAGCAGGGGGTCCCTAGCGGGAGGGTCTAATGAGCAGTTCTTC.

V usage is TRBV4-3 and J usage is TRBJ2-4, with 11 positions matching TRBD2. The CDR3 contains 19 residues. Germline V CDR1 and CDR2: LGHNA, YSLEER. V was pared by 0 bases and J by 2 bases, with 9 bases of the junction left unmatched. The CDR3 DNA is TGCGCCAGCAGCCAAGAAATCTCACTAGCGGGAGTAACCAAAAACATTCAGTACTTC. Amino acid sequence: CASSQEISLAGVTKNIQYF.

CDR3 in amino acids: CSARVPTSTDTQYF. CDR3 coding DNA: TGCAGTGCTAGAGTTCCCACTAGCACAGATACGCAGTATTTT. This chain joins TRBV20-1 and TRBJ2-3, with D unresolved. This CDR3 contains 14 residues. Trimming took 1 base from V and 0 from J, leaving 8 bases between them. Looked up from germline, CDR1 is DFQATT and CDR2 is SNEGSKA (reference sequence).

This clonotype is deemed medium-sized. The CDR3 region has the DNA TGTGCCAGCACCTCGGACGTTAATGAAAAACTGTTTTTT. It is translated as CASTSDVNEKLFF. This chain joins TRBV7-9 and TRBJ1-4; D uncertain. The CDR3 consists of 13 residues. V dropped 7 bases and J dropped 4 bases, with 10 bases sitting between them. Germline lookup yields CDR1 SEHNR and CDR2 FQNEAQ (reference sequence).

With respect to this clonotype: The junction and the germline gene differ at one end; a read error may be behind it. The V call is TRBV20-1, the J call TRBJ2-1, with 7 bases aligning to TRBD2. The CDR3 runs 13 residues. Germline V CDR1 and CDR2: DFQATT, SNEGSKA (reference sequence). The CDR3 DNA reads as TGCAGTGCTAGAAGACTAGCCTACAATAAGCAGTTCTTC. It translates to CSARRLAYNKQFF.

Remarks on this clonotype: The germline gene is not matched at one end of the junction; a read error may be the cause. V usage is TRBV20-1 and J usage is TRBJ2-3, with D uncertain. The CDR3 contains 13 residues. The germline gives CDR1 DFQATT, CDR2 SNEGSKA (reference sequence). The CDR3 DNA follows: TGCAGTGCTAGGGTGGCGAGCACAGATATGCAGTATTTT. Residues: CSARVASTDMQYF.

J is TRBJ2-1 and V is TRBV7-9, with TRBD2 matching over 13 bases. Unmatched junction bases numbered 9, after V lost 2 bases and J lost 11 bases. The length of the CDR3 is 16 residues. CDR1 SEHNR and CDR2 FQNEAQ come from the germline V gene (reference sequence). The CDR3 region has the DNA TGTGCCAGCAGCTTAAAACGTAGACTAGCGGGAGGAAAGCAGTTCTTC. This translates into CASSLKRRLAGGKQFF.

A remark on this clonotype: A junction end diverges from the germline sequence, so it may reflect a read error. The rearrangement links TRBV2 to TRBJ2-7, with D unclear. The CDR3 consists of 13 residues. Germline CDR1 reads SNHLY; CDR2 reads FYNNEI. This CDR3 reads CVSSEEYHYEQYF. The CDR3, as DNA: TGTGTCAGCAGTGAAGAGTACCACTACGAGCAGTACTTC.

This clonotype is labeled as medium-sized (0.01 to 0.1%). The chain employs TRBV28 and TRBJ2-2; D remains unclear. V lost 6 bases, J lost 3 bases, and 5 bases lay in between. CDR3 size: 12 residues. Per the germline V gene, CDR1 is MDHEN and CDR2 is SYDVKM. The CDR3 loop is CASRLYTGELFF. As DNA, the CDR3 is TGTGCCAGCAGACTTTACACCGGGGAGCTGTTTTTT.

The V and J genes are TRBV19 and TRBJ2-1; 9 nucleotides line up with TRBD2. The length of the CDR3 is 14 residues. Germline V gene lookup returns CDR1 LNHDA and CDR2 SQIVND (reference sequence). V lost 4 bases to trimming and J lost 5 bases; unmatched junction nucleotides: 3. Written as DNA, the CDR3 is TGTGCCAGTAGTAAGGCTAGCGGGAACAATGAGCAGTTCTTC. This codes for CASSKASGNNEQFF.

The chain employs TRBV18 and TRBJ2-7; D gene unclear. Germline V lookup: CDR1 KGHSH, CDR2 LQKENI. The V and J ends lost 6 bases and 9 bases respectively, with 18 bases between them. The CDR3 spans 13 residues. The CDR3 DNA sequence: TGTGCCAGCTCGCAGGCGTGGGATAGCTCGCAGTACTTC. It yields the protein CASSQAWDSSQYF.

The chain recombines TRBV20-1 with TRBJ2-1; TRBD2 matches 9 bases. This CDR3 spans 17 amino acids. CDR1 DFQATT and CDR2 SNEGSKA come from the germline V gene (reference sequence). V lost 6 bases to trimming and J lost 8 bases; unmatched junction nucleotides: 20. In nucleotides, the CDR3 is TGCAGTGCCCTAGGGCGGGAGGGCCTTAGACCTACGCATGAGCAGTTCTTC. It translates to CSALGREGLRPTHEQFF.

The chain has TRBV2 and TRBJ1-1, with a tentative D call TRBD1 (5 bases). V was shortened by 4 bases and J by 0 bases, with 9 bases between the two germline ends. CDR3 length: 14 residues. Germline values: CDR1 SNHLY, CDR2 FYNNEI. The chain's CDR3 is CASSAGLLNTEAFF. Written as DNA, the CDR3 is TGTGCCAGCAGTGCGGGACTCCTGAACACTGAAGCTTTCTTT.

This chain links TRBV12-3 or TRBV12-4 with TRBJ2-3; 11 bases map to TRBD1. The length of the CDR3 is 15 residues. The junction had 3 bases not matched to a gene; V was cut back by 3 bases and J by 4 bases. The CDR3 reads CASSFRTGGSDTQYF. The CDR3 DNA reads TGTGCCAGCAGTTTCAGGACAGGGGGCTCAGATACGCAGTATTTT.

V gene TRBV18 combines with J gene TRBJ1-5; 10 nucleotides line up with TRBD1. The V and J ends lost 3 bases and 5 bases, in that order; junction bases with no gene match: 1. Germline V gives CDR1 KGHSH, CDR2 LQKENI. The CDR3 length is 14 residues. CDR3 bases: TGTGCCAGCTCACCCGGACAGGGGGATCAGCCCCAGCATTTT. Its translation: CASSPGQGDQPQHF.

The chain uses TRBV27 and TRBJ1-2, with D perhaps TRBD1 (5 bases). Germline loops: CDR1 MNHEY, CDR2 SMNVEV (reference sequence). The length of the CDR3 is 13 residues. Trimming stripped 6 bases from V and 4 bases from J, with 12 bases between. CDR3 amino acids: CASRGGGIYGYTF. The CDR3 DNA sequence: TGTGCCAGCAGGGGGGGAGGGATCTATGGCTACACCTTC.

This clonotype turned up a few times. This rearrangement joins TRBV10-3 to TRBJ2-3; TRBD2 matches at 13 bases. J was trimmed by 2 bases and V by 10 bases; bases with no gene match: 18. This CDR3 is 19 amino acids long. Germline V gene sequence: CDR1 ENHRY, CDR2 SYGVKD. CDR3 region: CARPPGQGLAGCSTDTQYF. Written as DNA, the CDR3 is TGTGCCAGACCCCCGGGACAGGGACTAGCGGGATGTTCCACAGATACGCAGTATTTT.

The rearrangement links TRBV6-5 to TRBJ2-2; tentatively, D is TRBD2 (6 bases). The germline V gene has CDR1 MNHEY and CDR2 SVGAGI. CDR3 length: 12 amino acids. Trimming took off 6 bases at V and 6 bases at J, with 8 bases between the two ends. CDR3 in amino acids: CASRRRAGELFF. Here the CDR3 DNA reads TGTGCCAGCAGAAGGAGGGCCGGGGAGCTGTTTTTT.

This clonotype was seen ten or more times. V and J are TRBV20-1 and TRBJ2-3, with TRBD1 identical over 8 bases. This CDR3 comprises 14 residues. Germline V gives CDR1 DFQATT, CDR2 SNEGSKA (reference sequence). V was clipped by 4 bases and J by 3 bases; unmatched bases: 6. The CDR3 spells CSAIPQGETDTQYF. The DNA for the CDR3 is TGCAGTGCTATACCACAGGGGGAAACAGATACGCAGTATTTT.

Concerning this clonotype: The germline gene is not matched at one end of the junction; a read error may be the cause. The V and J genes are TRBV28 and TRBJ1-1, with D tentatively TRBD1 (5 bases). The CDR3 is 14 residues long. Per germline, CDR1 MDHEN and CDR2 SYDVKM. The CDR3 DNA reads TGTGCCAGCAGTTTACCGGGGTCGGGACGCGAGCAGTACTTT. Translating it yields CASSLPGSGREQYF. Full variable domain (outside the CDR3, taken from reference TRBV28 and TRBJ1-1): DVKVTQSSRYLVKRTGEKVFLECVQDMDHENMFWYRQDPGLGLRLIYFSYDVKMKEKGDIPEGYSVSREKKERFSLILESASTNQTSMYLCASSLPGSGREQYFGQGTRLTVV.